This T cell receptor (beta chain) stems from a study of CXCR3-negative and CXCR3-positive naive CD8 T cells. The study made its TRB cDNA libraries by 5' RACE, adding UMI labels. TCRdb reprocessed the 5' RACE reads; each CDR3 protein has one entry and no DNA is given. The sample data list 100,000 to 150,000 distinct CDR3 sequences. This CDR3 region has 15 residues. Germline CDR1 is SGHNT and CDR2 is YYREEE (reference sequence). By phenotype, naive CD8+ T cells were CD45RO-CCR7+CD27+CD95-. This TCR was sampled from a human donor in good health. Some clones in this sample may be carry-over from other donors' samples. The gene calls are TRBV5-4 and TRBJ1-6; TCRdb selects TRBD1, and the lack of DNA leaves this call unchecked. The sequenced material came from naive CXCR3- CD8+ T cells from blood. As to subset: CD45RO-CCR7+CD27+CD95- naive CD8+ T cells lacking CXCR3 (TNR3-). CDR3 loop: CASSQMTGNNSPLHF.